What follows is one T cell receptor (beta chain) and its context. Its antigen is still unknown. This sample was included in a study of cytomegalovirus exposure and HLA in healthy donors. For the study at large: Of all 400 or so donors who were genotyped, roughly 81% belonged to the Caucasian-associated ancestry cluster.

Broader study findings: There were 150 to 200 TCR beta chains listed as cytomegalovirus-associated. The likely origin of a cluster of highly shared sequence variants was a sequencing artifact.

V was cut by 0 bases and J by 4 bases, with 9 bases left in between. Germline CDR1 is MNHEY and CDR2 is SMNVEV (reference sequence). CDR3 length equals 14 residues. The PCR employed 60 Vbeta primers together with 13 Jbeta primers. Method: immunoSEQ multiplex PCR; TCRdb's copy keeps in-frame clones and lacks some. The sample has 100,000 to 150,000 clones, roughly four fifths seen once. The rearrangement links TRBV27 to TRBJ1-1, with D possibly being TRBD1 (5 bases). The sequence came from a woman aged 60 to 75 in good health and CMV-seropositive. Sequencing was carried out using PBMCs. The chain's CDR3 is CASSLSWQGTEAFF. The CDR3 DNA is TGTGCCAGCAGTTTATCGTGGCAGGGCACTGAAGCTTTCTTT.